The rows below give T cell receptor beta chains drawn from one sample of a study of shared clonotypes between healthy human individuals. Libraries were prepared by immunoSEQ multiplex PCR; TCRdb keeps only in-frame clonotypes and omits some of them. Found here are about a million clones, around four fifths of them singletons; the top ten hold 1.4%. Sequenced material: memory CD4+ T cells sorted from blood. The receptors shown here come from a man aged 18 to 30 in good health. Each CDR3 is given with its conserved first and last residue.

V	J	CDR3
TRBV7-9	TRBJ2-3	CASSSYRGGTDTQYF
TRBV2	TRBJ1-6	CASRPEGDLNSPLHF
TRBV18	TRBJ1-2	CASSPPGHPNYGYTF
TRBV28	TRBJ1-2	CASSTGGIRGYTF
TRBV12-2	TRBJ1-6	CASRLFDRGEPKKGGGSPLHF
TRBV7-9	TRBJ2-1	CASSLGGGEQFF
TRBV5-1	TRBJ2-5	CASSLEGMETQYF
TRBV5-1	TRBJ2-1	CASSLRDFDEQFF
TRBV21-1	TRBJ2-6	CASSKDWGLGANVLTF
TRBV2	TRBJ1-6	CASTGTATNNSPLHF
TRBV28	TRBJ2-5	CASSLSRRGELVQYF
TRBV4-2	TRBJ2-5	CASSQGSETQYF
TRBV6-5	TRBJ1-1	CASSYGQGETEAFF
TRBV7-2	TRBJ1-1	CASSSDTSGRGTEAFF
TRBV2	TRBJ1-1	CASSGQGTGTEAFF
TRBV30	TRBJ1-6	CAWSLDSPLHF
TRBV7-7	TRBJ2-2	CASSLGASGSGAGELFF
TRBV28	TRBJ1-1	CASSLKDRGTEAFF
TRBV6-1	TRBJ2-3	CASDQTSGITDTQYF
TRBV7-2	TRBJ1-2	CASSLGQRNYGYTF